The T cell receptor (beta chain) under discussion was sequenced for a study of T cell changes during pregnancy in multiple sclerosis. Trimming cost V 5 bases and J 4 bases; bases outside gene matches: 7. In germline, CDR1 is MDHEN, CDR2 SYDVKM. The CDR3 runs to 14 residues. Clones were read by immunoSEQ multiplex PCR, and TCRdb kept only the in-frame ones, dropping some. The sample carries about 92,000 clones, around 94% recorded once. The source is a female donor with multiple sclerosis, enrolled in a pregnancy study. The input for sequencing was peripheral blood, taken in the first trimester of pregnancy. This chain links TRBV28 with TRBJ2-7; 8 bases fit TRBD2. The CDR3: CASSPAGVVYEQYF. In DNA form, the CDR3 reads TGTGCCAGCAGTCCAGCGGGAGTCGTGTACGAGCAGTACTTC.